The 29 T cell receptor beta chains below were found in one sample sequenced in a study of circulating CD8 cells and anti-PD-1 response in melanoma. Four subsets defined by PD-1 and/or TIGIT were sorted from live CD3+CD8+TCRalphabeta+ cells. Using 15 ng of total RNA, TCR libraries were made with the QIAseq Immune Repertoire TCR panel. TCRdb ran MiXCR on the reads and lists one entry per CDR3 protein. The profile covers about 800 distinct CDR3 sequences, with over 10% appearing a single time and 50% to 70% taken by the ten largest. Specimen: CD8+ T cells from PBMCs, collected at baseline or after one month of anti-PD-1 therapy (not recorded which). The source of these receptors is a human donor with melanoma.

The chain couples TRBV11-2 to TRBJ2-1; the D is unclear. The germline gives CDR1 SGHAT, CDR2 FQNNGV. The CDR3 is 16 residues long. Trimming left V 5 bases short and J 4 bases short, with 18 bases between. CDR3 loop: CASSGVNPPSYNEQFF. CDR3 nucleotide sequence: TGTGCCAGCAGCGGAGTCAACCCCCCCTCTTACAATGAGCAGTTCTTC.

This clonotype is categorized as medium-sized. This chain links TRBV4-3 with TRBJ2-3; maybe TRBD1 (8 bases). With 0 bases removed from V and 6 bases from J, the gap between germline ends came to 13 bases. Germline CDR1 reads LGHNA; CDR2 reads YSLEER. The CDR3 has 15 residues. The CDR3 region has the DNA TGCGCCAGCAGCCAAGATACAGGGGGGGCGGATACGCAGTATTTT. Translated: CASSQDTGGADTQYF.

Within the sample, this clonotype is medium-sized (0.01 to 0.1%). The chain has TRBV19 and TRBJ2-3; no definite D call. V was cut by 3 bases and J by 3 bases, with 1 base left in between. CDR1 and CDR2 from the germline V gene are LNHDA and SQIVND (reference sequence). The CDR3 runs to 11 residues. CDR3 bases: TGTGCCAGTAGTATGACAGATACGCAGTATTTT. It encodes CASSMTDTQYF.

This clonotype is judged medium-sized. This chain uses TRBV19 with TRBJ2-7; D gene uncertain. The V and J ends lost 3 bases and 4 bases respectively, with 19 bases between them. This CDR3 contains 16 residues. The germline CDR1 and CDR2 sequences are LNHDA and SQIVND (reference sequence). Written as DNA, the CDR3 is TGTGCCAGTAGTATCCGGCTGGGAAAGGGTGGATACGAGCAGTACTTC. This translates into CASSIRLGKGGYEQYF. Using reference TRBV19 and TRBJ2-7 for the parts outside the CDR3, the full variable domain is DGGITQSPKYLFRKEGQNVTLSCEQNLNHDAMYWYRQDPGQGLRLIYYSQIVNDFQKGDIAEGYSVSREKKESFPLTVTSAQKNPTAFYLCASSIRLGKGGYEQYFGPGTRLTVT.

This clonotype is judged medium-sized. The V and J genes are TRBV20-1 and TRBJ1-2; D unclear. Germline loops: CDR1 DFQATT, CDR2 SNEGSKA (reference sequence). The CDR3 spans 15 residues. The germline V and J ends were trimmed by 3 bases and 0 bases, with 14 bases remaining between them. CDR3 region: CSASSPLRANYGYTF. In DNA, the CDR3 is TGCAGTGCTAGTTCCCCCCTCCGGGCTAACTATGGCTACACCTTC.

This clonotype was seen more than once but under ten times. The chain links TRBV9 to TRBJ2-3; 13 positions agree with TRBD2. CDR1 SGDLS and CDR2 YYNGEE come from the germline V gene. There are 16 residues in the CDR3. V dropped 4 bases and J dropped 4; count of bases not matched to a gene: 6. The CDR3 bases are TGTGCCAGCAGCCCCCTCACTAGCGGGGGGGCAGATACGCAGTATTTT. It specifies CASSPLTSGGADTQYF.

For this clonotype: Since a much larger clone is just one base distant, this may be a read error. This chain uses TRBV7-3 with TRBJ2-5, with D perhaps matching TRBD2 (5 bases). There are 13 residues in the CDR3. Germline assignment: CDR1 SGHTA and CDR2 FQGTGA. CDR3 sequence reads: CASSFSGGESQYF. CDR3 nucleotide sequence: TGTGCCAGCAGCTTTAGTGGAGGAGAGAGCCAGTACTTC.

Concerning this clonotype: A clone one base away is much larger, so this may be a read error. The chain links TRBV28 to TRBJ2-1; maybe TRBD2 (5 bases). Per germline, CDR1 MDHEN and CDR2 SYDVKM. This CDR3 spans 11 amino acids. V was trimmed by 4 bases and J by 12 bases, leaving 10 bases between them. This chain's CDR3 is CASSYSETQFF. The CDR3, as DNA: TGTGCCAGCAGTTATAGCGAGACGCAGTTCTTC.

Comment on this clonotype: This may arise from a read error, as a much more abundant clone is one base away. The V call is TRBV7-6, the J call TRBJ2-2, with D maybe TRBD1 (7 bases). The CDR3 length is 13 residues. In germline, CDR1 is SGHVS, CDR2 FNYEAQ. The CDR3 is CASRKQGRGELFF. The CDR3, as DNA: TGTGCCAGCCGCAAACAGGGCAGGGGGGAGCTGTTTTTC.

Sample share makes this clonotype medium-sized. The chain couples TRBV25-1 to TRBJ1-5, with TRBD1 matching 9 bases. Losses at the gene ends were 5 bases for V and 6 bases for J; bases not matched to a gene: 11. This CDR3 spans 16 amino acids. Germline CDR1 MGHDK, CDR2 SYGVNS. The CDR3, as DNA: TGTGCCAGCAGTAACCGGGACAGGGCTGGATGTCAGCCCCAGCATTTT. Translating it yields CASSNRDRAGCQPQHF. Using reference TRBV25-1 and TRBJ1-5 for the parts outside the CDR3, the full variable domain is EADIYQTPRYLVIGTGKKITLECSQTMGHDKMYWYQQDPGMELHLIHYSYGVNSTEKGDLSSESTVSRIRTEHFPLTLESARPSHTSQYLCASSNRDRAGCQPQHFGDGTRLSIL.

The V gene is TRBV7-2, the J gene TRBJ1-3; D possibly corresponds to TRBD1 (5 bases). The CDR3 has 16 residues. V dropped 5 bases and J dropped 2 bases, with 16 bases sitting between them. Germline CDR1 is SGHTA and CDR2 is FQGNSA. CDR3 nucleotides: TGTGCCAGCAGCCAAGGGGCAGCTAGTACTGGAAACACCATATATTTT. As protein: CASSQGAASTGNTIYF.

By sample fraction, this clonotype is medium-sized. This chain joins TRBV6-1 and TRBJ2-7; 10 positions agree with TRBD1. The CDR3 extends over 17 amino acids. Germline V gives CDR1 MNHNS, CDR2 SASEGT. V was clipped by 6 bases and J by 2 bases; unmatched bases: 13. The CDR3 is CASRDTRGQGLTYEQYF. The CDR3 DNA reads TGTGCCAGCAGAGATACAAGGGGACAGGGGTTAACCTACGAGCAGTACTTC.

This clonotype is large within its sample. The chain is built from TRBV28 and TRBJ2-7; D remains ambiguous. The ends were cut back, 3 bases at V and 2 bases at J, with 8 bases in the middle. This CDR3 has 13 residues. The germline V gene has CDR1 MDHEN and CDR2 SYDVKM. CDR3 nucleotides: TGTGCCAGCAGTTTCGCCAGTCCCTACGAGCAGTACTTC. It specifies CASSFASPYEQYF.

This clonotype is medium-sized (0.01 to 0.1%) within its sample. The chain has TRBV7-8 and TRBJ2-3; D remains unclear. V gave up 0 bases and J gave up 0 bases, with 13 bases separating them. CDR1 is SGHVS, CDR2 FQNEAQ, per germline. This CDR3 region has 17 residues. The CDR3 loop is CASSLALAATSTDTQYF. In nucleotides, the CDR3 is TGTGCCAGCAGCTTAGCTTTGGCGGCCACTAGCACAGATACGCAGTATTTT.

This clonotype is termed medium-sized. This chain connects TRBV19 to TRBJ2-5; 8 bases map to TRBD1. CDR1 and CDR2 (germline): LNHDA, SQIVND (reference sequence). This CDR3 contains 13 residues. Trimming removed 4 bases from V and 5 bases from J; junction bases left unmatched: 3. CDR3 sequence: CASSTGGWETQYF. The CDR3 region has the DNA TGTGCCAGTAGTACAGGGGGCTGGGAGACCCAGTACTTC.

By sample share, this clonotype is medium-sized. This rearrangement joins TRBV24-1 to TRBJ2-2; perhaps TRBD2 as D (6 bases). Trimming took off 3 bases at V and 5 bases at J, with 12 bases between the two ends. The CDR3 is 15 amino acids. CDR1 is KGHDR and CDR2 is SFDVKD in the germline V gene. CDR3: CATSDEDYPTGELFF. The CDR3, as DNA: TGTGCCACCAGTGATGAGGACTACCCGACCGGGGAGCTGTTTTTT.

In its sample, this clonotype is medium-sized. This chain joins TRBV7-9 and TRBJ2-7; TRBD2 matches at 10 bases. The germline V gene has CDR1 SEHNR and CDR2 FQNEAQ (reference sequence). The CDR3 runs to 16 residues. With 1 base clipped from V and 3 bases from J, the junction kept 6 bases outside the gene matches. The CDR3 here is CASSLGLGLADYEQYF. In nucleotides, the CDR3 is TGTGCCAGCAGCTTAGGTCTAGGACTAGCGGACTACGAGCAGTACTTC.

In this sample, this clonotype turned up a few times. The rearrangement joins TRBV9 to TRBJ2-1; D unclear. CDR1 and CDR2 (germline): SGDLS, YYNGEE. The CDR3 extends over 13 amino acids. Trimming left V 4 bases short and J 8 bases short, with 13 bases between. The chain's CDR3 is CASSPNFGDEQFF. CDR3 sequence (DNA): TGTGCCAGCAGCCCAAATTTCGGTGATGAGCAGTTCTTC.

This clonotype is medium-sized. This chain joins TRBV7-2 and TRBJ1-2; D is unclear. V was shortened by 3 bases and J by 4 bases, with 9 bases between the two germline ends. The germline CDR1 and CDR2 sequences are SGHTA and FQGNSA. The CDR3 runs 13 residues. CDR3 in DNA: TGTGCCAGCAGCTTTGACGGTGCCTATGGCTACACCTTC. Its translation: CASSFDGAYGYTF.

This clonotype is deemed medium-sized. The chain joins TRBV30 to TRBJ2-1, with D uncertain. Germline CDR1 reads GTSNPN; CDR2 reads SVGIG (reference sequence). Trimming shortened V by 8 bases and J by 0 bases, and 8 bases separated the two germline ends. The CDR3 is made up of 12 amino acids. The CDR3 DNA sequence: TGTGCCAGACACAGCTCCTACAATGAGCAGTTCTTC. The encoded protein is CARHSSYNEQFF.

By sample fraction, this clonotype is medium-sized. The J gene is TRBJ1-5, the V gene TRBV2, with 7 nucleotides matching TRBD1. Germline CDR1 is SNHLY and CDR2 is FYNNEI. The CDR3 contains 12 residues. J lost 16 bases, V lost 4 bases, and 10 bases had no gene match. CDR3 protein: CASSAPGQPRHF. The CDR3 region has the DNA TGTGCCAGCAGTGCACCGGGACAGCCAAGACATTTT.

Concerning this clonotype itself: A clone one base away is much larger, so this may be a read error. The chain is built from TRBV5-1 and TRBJ2-1; no reliable D call. The germline V gene has CDR1 SGHRS and CDR2 YFSETQ. The CDR3 runs 12 residues. CDR3 DNA: TGCGCCAGCGGCTTGGCAAACAATGAGCAGTTCTTC. Its protein is CASGLANNEQFF.

This clonotype is termed medium-sized. The chain has TRBV12-3 or TRBV12-4 and TRBJ1-3, with D maybe TRBD1 (5 bases). V dropped 3 bases and J dropped 2 bases, with 11 bases sitting between them. The CDR3 has 15 amino acids. The CDR3 protein is CASSFLGVAGNTIYF. The DNA for the CDR3 is TGTGCCAGCAGTTTTCTGGGGGTGGCTGGAAACACCATATATTTT.

This clonotype is deemed medium-sized. This sequence joins TRBV9 and TRBJ2-3; 9 bases fit TRBD1. Looked up from germline, CDR1 is SGDLS and CDR2 is YYNGEE. After removal of 0 bases from V and 4 bases from J, the junction contained 3 bases not matched to a gene. CDR3 length: 15 residues. The CDR3 DNA reads as TGTGCCAGCAGCGTAGGTGGGACAGGGTCAGATACGCAGTATTTT. It yields the protein CASSVGGTGSDTQYF.

Judged by abundance, this clonotype is large. The chain combines TRBV7-2 with TRBJ1-1; no clear D. Trimming shortened V by 5 bases and J by 6 bases, and 13 bases separated the two germline ends. Germline CDR1 SGHTA, CDR2 FQGNSA. CDR3 size: 13 residues. The CDR3 loop is CASSPGPGSEAFF. The CDR3 bases are TGTGCCAGCAGCCCCGGGCCGGGGTCTGAAGCTTTCTTT.

This clonotype is labeled as medium-sized. J is TRBJ2-2 and V is TRBV12-3 or TRBV12-4; D unclear. V was pared by 6 bases and J by 4 bases, with 12 bases between. This CDR3 contains 14 residues. The DNA for the CDR3 is TGTGCCAGCAGGGCGTGGTCGGCCACCGGGGAGCTGTTTTTT. This gives the protein CASRAWSATGELFF.

By share of the sample, this clonotype is medium-sized. V usage is TRBV4-1 and J usage is TRBJ1-3; D is ambiguous. Germline CDR1 is MGHRA and CDR2 is YSYEKL. The CDR3 has 15 residues. The V end was cut by 1 base, the J end by 2 bases, with 9 bases between. CDR3 coding DNA: TGCGCCAGCAGCCAAGTGCGGGGAACTGGAAACACCATATATTTT. Protein: CASSQVRGTGNTIYF.

Judged by abundance, this clonotype is medium-sized (0.01 to 0.1%). V is TRBV20-1 and J is TRBJ2-3, with 9 bases aligning to TRBD2. J was trimmed by 1 base and V by 6 bases; bases with no gene match: 11. Germline assignment: CDR1 DFQATT and CDR2 SNEGSKA (reference sequence). The CDR3 contains 16 residues. The CDR3 here is CSARRKLAGGTDTQYF. The CDR3 DNA reads TGCAGTGCCCGAAGAAAGTTAGCGGGGGGCACAGATACGCAGTATTTT.

There are a few counts of this clonotype. This likely came from a read error, as a far larger clone is one base away. The chain joins TRBV9 to TRBJ2-7; possibly TRBD2 for D (6 bases). Germline V gene data show CDR1 as SGDLS and CDR2 as YYNGEE. Trimming removed 7 bases from V and 7 bases from J, with 12 bases in between. The CDR3 sequence is 11 residues long. The CDR3 spells CASGGMKEQYF. CDR3 sequence (DNA): TGTGCCAGCGGGGGGATGAAGGAGCAGTACTTC.